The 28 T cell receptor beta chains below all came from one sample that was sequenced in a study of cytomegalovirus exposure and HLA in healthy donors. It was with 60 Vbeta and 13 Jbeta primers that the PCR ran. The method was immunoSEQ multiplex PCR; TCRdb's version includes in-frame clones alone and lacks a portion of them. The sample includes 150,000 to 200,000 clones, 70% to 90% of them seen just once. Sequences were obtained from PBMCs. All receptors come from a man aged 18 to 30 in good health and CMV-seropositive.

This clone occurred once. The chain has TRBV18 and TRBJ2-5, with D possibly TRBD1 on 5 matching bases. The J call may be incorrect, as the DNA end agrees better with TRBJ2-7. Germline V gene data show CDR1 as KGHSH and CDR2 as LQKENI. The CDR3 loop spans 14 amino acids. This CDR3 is CASSPARVGNEQYF. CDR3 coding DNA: TGTGCCAGCTCACCGGCCAGGGTAGGAAACGAGCAGTACTTC.

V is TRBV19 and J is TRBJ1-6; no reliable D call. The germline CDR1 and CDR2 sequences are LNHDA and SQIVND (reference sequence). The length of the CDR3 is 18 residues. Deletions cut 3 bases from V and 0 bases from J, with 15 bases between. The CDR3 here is CASSMSQVLSSYNSPLHF. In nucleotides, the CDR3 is TGTGCCAGTAGTATGAGCCAGGTCTTGAGCTCCTATAATTCACCCCTCCACTTT.

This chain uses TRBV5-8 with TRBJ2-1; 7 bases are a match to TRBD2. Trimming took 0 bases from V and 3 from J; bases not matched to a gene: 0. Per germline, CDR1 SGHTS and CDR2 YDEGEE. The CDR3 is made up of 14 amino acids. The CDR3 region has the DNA TGTGCCAGCAGCTTGGGGGGGGGCTACAATGAGCAGTTCTTC. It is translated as CASSLGGGYNEQFF.

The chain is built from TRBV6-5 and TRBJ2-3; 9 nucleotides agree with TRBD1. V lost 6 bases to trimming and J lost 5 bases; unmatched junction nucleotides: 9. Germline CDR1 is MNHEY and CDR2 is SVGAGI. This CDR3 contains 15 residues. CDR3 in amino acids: CASSDRGFGRDTQYF. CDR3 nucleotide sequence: TGTGCCAGCAGCGACAGGGGGTTTGGACGAGATACGCAGTATTTT.

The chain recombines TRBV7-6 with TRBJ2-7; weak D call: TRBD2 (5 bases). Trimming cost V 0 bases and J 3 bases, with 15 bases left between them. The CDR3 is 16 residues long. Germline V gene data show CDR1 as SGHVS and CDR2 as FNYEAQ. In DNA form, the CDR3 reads TGTGCCAGCAGCTTAGCAGGCTCTAACGGGATCTACGAGCAGTACTTC. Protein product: CASSLAGSNGIYEQYF.

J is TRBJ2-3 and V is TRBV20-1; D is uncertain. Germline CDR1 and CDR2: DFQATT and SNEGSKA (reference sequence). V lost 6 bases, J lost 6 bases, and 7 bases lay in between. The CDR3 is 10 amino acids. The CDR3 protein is CSARLDTQYF. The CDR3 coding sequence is TGCAGTGCCCGTCTTGATACGCAGTATTTT.

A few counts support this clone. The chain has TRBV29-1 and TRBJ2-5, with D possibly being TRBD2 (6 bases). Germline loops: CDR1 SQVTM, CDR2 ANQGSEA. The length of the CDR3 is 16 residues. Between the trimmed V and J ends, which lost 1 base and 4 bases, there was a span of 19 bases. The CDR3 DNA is TGCAGCGTTGAAGCCCCGGACTATACACCACGAGAGACCCAGTACTTC. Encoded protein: CSVEAPDYTPRETQYF.

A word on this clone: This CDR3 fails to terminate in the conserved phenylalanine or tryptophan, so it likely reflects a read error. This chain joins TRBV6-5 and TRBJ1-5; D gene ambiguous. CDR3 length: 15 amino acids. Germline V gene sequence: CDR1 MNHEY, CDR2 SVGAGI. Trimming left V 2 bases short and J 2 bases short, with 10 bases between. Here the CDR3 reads CASSYLPGGNQPQHL. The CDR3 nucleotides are TGTGCCAGCAGTTACCTTCCAGGTGGCAATCAGCCCCAGCATTTG.

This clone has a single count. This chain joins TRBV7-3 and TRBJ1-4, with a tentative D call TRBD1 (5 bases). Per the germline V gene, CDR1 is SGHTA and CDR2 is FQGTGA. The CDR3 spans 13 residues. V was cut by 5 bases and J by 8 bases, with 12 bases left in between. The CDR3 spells CASSPGEGEKLFF. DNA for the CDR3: TGTGCCAGCAGCCCGGGGGAGGGAGAAAAACTGTTTTTT.

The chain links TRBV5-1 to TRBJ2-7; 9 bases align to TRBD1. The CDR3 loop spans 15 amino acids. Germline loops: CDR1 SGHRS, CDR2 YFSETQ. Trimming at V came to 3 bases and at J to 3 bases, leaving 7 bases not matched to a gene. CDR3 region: CASSWRDRDRYEQYF. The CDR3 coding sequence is TGCGCCAGCAGCTGGAGGGACAGGGACCGCTACGAGCAGTACTTC.

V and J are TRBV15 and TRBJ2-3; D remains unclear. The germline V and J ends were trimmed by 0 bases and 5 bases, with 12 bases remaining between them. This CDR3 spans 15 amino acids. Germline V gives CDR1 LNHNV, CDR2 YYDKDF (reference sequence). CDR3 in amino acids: CATSRDRSGLDTQYF. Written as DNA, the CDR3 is TGTGCCACCAGCAGAGATCGGTCTGGTTTAGATACGCAGTATTTT.

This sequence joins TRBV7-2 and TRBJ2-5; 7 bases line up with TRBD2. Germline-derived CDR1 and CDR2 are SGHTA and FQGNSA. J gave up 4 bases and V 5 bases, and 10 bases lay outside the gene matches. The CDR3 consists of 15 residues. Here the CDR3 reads CASSLPLSGVETQYF. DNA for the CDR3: TGTGCCAGCAGCCTACCCTTGAGCGGGGTAGAGACCCAGTACTTC.

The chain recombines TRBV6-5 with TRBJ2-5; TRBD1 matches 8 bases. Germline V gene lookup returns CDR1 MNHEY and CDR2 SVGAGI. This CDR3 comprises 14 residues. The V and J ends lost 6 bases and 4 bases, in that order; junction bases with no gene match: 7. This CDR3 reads CASSEGQGRETQYF. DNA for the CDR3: TGTGCCAGCAGCGAAGGACAGGGTCGAGAGACCCAGTACTTC.

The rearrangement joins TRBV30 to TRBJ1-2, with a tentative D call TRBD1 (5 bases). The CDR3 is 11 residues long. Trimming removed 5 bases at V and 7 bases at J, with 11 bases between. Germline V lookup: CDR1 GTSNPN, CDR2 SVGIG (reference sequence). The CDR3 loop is CAWRSGIGYTF. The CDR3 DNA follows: TGTGCCTGGCGGTCAGGGATTGGCTACACCTTC.

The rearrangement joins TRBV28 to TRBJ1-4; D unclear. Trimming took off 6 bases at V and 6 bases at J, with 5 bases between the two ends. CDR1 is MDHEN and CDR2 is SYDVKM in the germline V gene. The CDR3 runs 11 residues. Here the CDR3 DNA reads TGTGCCAGCAGCCTAGATGAAAAACTGTTTTTT. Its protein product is CASSLDEKLFF.

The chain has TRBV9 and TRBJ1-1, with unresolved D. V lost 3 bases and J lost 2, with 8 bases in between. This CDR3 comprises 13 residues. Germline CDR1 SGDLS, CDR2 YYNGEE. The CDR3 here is CASSGPFNTEAFF. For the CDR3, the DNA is TGTGCCAGCAGCGGGCCTTTTAACACTGAAGCTTTCTTT.

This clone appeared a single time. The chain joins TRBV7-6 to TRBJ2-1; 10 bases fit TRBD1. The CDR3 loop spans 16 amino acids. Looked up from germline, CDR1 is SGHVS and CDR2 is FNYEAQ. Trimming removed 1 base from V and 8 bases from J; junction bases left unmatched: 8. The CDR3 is CASSLGPGQGMDEQFF. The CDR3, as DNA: TGTGCCAGCAGCTTAGGGCCGGGACAGGGGATGGATGAGCAGTTCTTC.

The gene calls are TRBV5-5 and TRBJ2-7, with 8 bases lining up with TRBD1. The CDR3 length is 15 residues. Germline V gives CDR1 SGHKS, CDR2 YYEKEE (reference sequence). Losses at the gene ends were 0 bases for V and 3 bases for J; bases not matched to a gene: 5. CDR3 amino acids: CASSLVTGGNYEQYF. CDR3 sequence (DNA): TGTGCCAGCAGCTTGGTCACAGGGGGGAACTACGAGCAGTACTTC. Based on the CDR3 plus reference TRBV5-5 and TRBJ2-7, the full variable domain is DAGVTQSPTHLIKTRGQQVTLRCSPISGHKSVSWYQQVLGQGPQFIFQYYEKEERGRGNFPDRFSARQFPNYSSELNVNALLLGDSALYLCASSLVTGGNYEQYFGPGTRLTVT.

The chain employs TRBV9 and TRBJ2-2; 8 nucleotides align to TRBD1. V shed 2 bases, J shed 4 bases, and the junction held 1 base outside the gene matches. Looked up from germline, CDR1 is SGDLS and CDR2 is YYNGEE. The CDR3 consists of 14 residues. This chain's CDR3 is CASSVQGATGELFF. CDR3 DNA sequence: TGTGCCAGCAGCGTCCAGGGGGCCACCGGGGAGCTGTTTTTT. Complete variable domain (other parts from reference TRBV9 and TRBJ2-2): DSGVTQTPKHLITATGQRVTLRCSPRSGDLSVYWYQQSLDQGLQFLIQYYNGEERAKGNILERFSAQQFPDLHSELNLSSLELGDSALYFCASSVQGATGELFFGEGSRLTVL.

Here the CDR3 reads CAWSVPRMNTGELFF. The CDR3 nucleotides read TGTGCCTGGAGTGTACCCAGGATGAACACCGGGGAGCTGTTTTTT. J is TRBJ2-2 and V is TRBV30, with D unclear. Trimming removed 0 bases from V and 1 base from J, with 9 bases in between. This CDR3 contains 15 residues. CDR1 is GTSNPN and CDR2 is SVGIG in the germline V gene (reference sequence).

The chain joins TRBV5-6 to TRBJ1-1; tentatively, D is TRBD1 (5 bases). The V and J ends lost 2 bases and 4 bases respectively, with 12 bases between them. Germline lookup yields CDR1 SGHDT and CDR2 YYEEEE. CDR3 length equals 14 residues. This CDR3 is CASSFTRVVTEAFF. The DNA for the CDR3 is TGTGCCAGCAGCTTCACCAGGGTAGTCACTGAAGCTTTCTTT.

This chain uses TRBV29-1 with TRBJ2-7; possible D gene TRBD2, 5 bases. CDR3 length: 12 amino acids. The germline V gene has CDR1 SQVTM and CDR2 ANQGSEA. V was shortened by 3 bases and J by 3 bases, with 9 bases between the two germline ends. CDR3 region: CSVDPGNYEQYF. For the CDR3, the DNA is TGCAGCGTTGACCCGGGGAACTACGAGCAGTACTTC.

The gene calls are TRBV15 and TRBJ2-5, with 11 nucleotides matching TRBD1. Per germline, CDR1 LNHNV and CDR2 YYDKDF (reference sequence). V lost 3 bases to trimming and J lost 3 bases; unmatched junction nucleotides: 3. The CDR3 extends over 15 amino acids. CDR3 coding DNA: TGTGCCACCAGCAGTTGGGACAGGGGGGAAGAGACCCAGTACTTC. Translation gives CATSSWDRGEETQYF.

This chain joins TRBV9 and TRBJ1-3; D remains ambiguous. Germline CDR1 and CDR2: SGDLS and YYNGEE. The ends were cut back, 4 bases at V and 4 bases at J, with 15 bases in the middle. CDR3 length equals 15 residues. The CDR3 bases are TGTGCCAGCAGCCCTAGCGGAGGGTTAGGAAACACCATATATTTT. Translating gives CASSPSGGLGNTIYF.

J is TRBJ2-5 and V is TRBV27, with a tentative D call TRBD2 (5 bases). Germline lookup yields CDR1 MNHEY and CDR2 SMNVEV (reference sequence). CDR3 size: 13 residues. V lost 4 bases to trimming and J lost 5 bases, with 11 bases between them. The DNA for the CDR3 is TGTGCCAGCAGTTCCTCTAGCCGGGAGACCCAGTACTTC. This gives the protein CASSSSSRETQYF.

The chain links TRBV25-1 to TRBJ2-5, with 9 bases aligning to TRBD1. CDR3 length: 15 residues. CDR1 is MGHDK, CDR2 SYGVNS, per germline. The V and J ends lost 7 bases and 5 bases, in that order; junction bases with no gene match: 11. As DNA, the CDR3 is TGTGCCAGCACTCCCGCGGGGGACAGGGACGAGACCCAGTACTTC. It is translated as CASTPAGDRDETQYF.

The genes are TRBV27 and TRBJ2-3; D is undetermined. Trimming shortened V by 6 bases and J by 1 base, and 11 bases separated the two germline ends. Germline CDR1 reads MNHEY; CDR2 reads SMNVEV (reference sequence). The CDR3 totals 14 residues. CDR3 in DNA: TGTGCCAGCAGCCCAGGATCCCGCACAGATACGCAGTATTTT. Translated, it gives CASSPGSRTDTQYF.

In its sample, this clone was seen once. This CDR3 reads CASSRTTSSYNEQFF. The CDR3 DNA reads as TGTGCCAGCAGCCGCACGACTAGCTCCTACAATGAGCAGTTCTTC. V is TRBV7-9 and J is TRBJ2-1; D may be TRBD2 (6 bases). The length of the CDR3 is 15 residues. Germline V gene sequence: CDR1 SEHNR, CDR2 FQNEAQ (reference sequence). V was shortened by 5 bases and J by 0 bases, with 11 bases between the two germline ends.